The entry below describes one T cell receptor beta chain. This entry is derived from a study of OX40 agonist ivuxolimab in advanced cancers. Study-level information: Partial responses were seen in three patients, one with hepatocellular carcinoma and two with cutaneous melanoma.

Drawing of blood for sampling happened at baseline, at cycle 4 day 1, and at cycle 7 day 1. The data were produced by immunoSEQ multiplex PCR, yet TCRdb's version contains in-frame clones alone and is incomplete. The profile shows some 70,000 clones, around 81% of them singletons. This TCR was recovered from an adult with an advanced solid tumor such as melanoma, head and neck, liver or kidney cancer. Material: CD4+ or CD8+ T cells sorted from blood, obtained in a trial of the OX40 agonist ivuxolimab.

This chain's CDR3 is CASSQGRGPSTDTQYF. The DNA of the CDR3 is TGCGCCAGCAGCCAAGGAAGGGGACCGAGCACAGATACGCAGTATTTT. The chain is built from TRBV4-1 and TRBJ2-3, with D perhaps matching TRBD1 or TRBD2 (5 bases each). The CDR3 length is 16 residues. V was cut by 1 base and J by 0 bases, with 11 bases left in between. The germline gives CDR1 MGHRA, CDR2 YSYEKL.